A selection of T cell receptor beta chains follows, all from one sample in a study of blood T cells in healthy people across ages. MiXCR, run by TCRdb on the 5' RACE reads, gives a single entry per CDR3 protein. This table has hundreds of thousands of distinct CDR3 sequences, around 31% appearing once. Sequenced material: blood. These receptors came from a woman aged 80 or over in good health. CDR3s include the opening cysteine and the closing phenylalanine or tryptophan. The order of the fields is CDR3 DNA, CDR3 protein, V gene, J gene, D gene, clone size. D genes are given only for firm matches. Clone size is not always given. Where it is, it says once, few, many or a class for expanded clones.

CDR3 DNA: TGCAGTGCCAACAGGGAAGCGGAGACCCAGTACTTC
CDR3 protein: CSANREAETQYF
V gene: TRBV20-1
J gene: TRBJ2-5
D gene: .
clone size: few

CDR3 DNA: TGTGCCAGCAGCTTAGACCTGGTGGGGGCTTTCTTT
CDR3 protein: CASSLDLVGAFF
V gene: TRBV7-9
J gene: TRBJ1-1
D gene: .
clone size: .

CDR3 DNA: TGTGCCAGCAGCGTTTCAGCGGGGGCGCGCACAGATACGCAGTATTTT
CDR3 protein: CASSVSAGARTDTQYF
V gene: TRBV7-2
J gene: TRBJ2-3
D gene: TRBD2
clone size: many

CDR3 DNA: TGTGCCATCAGAGGGACTAGCGGAATATACAATGAGCAGTTCTTC
CDR3 protein: CAIRGTSGIYNEQFF
V gene: TRBV10-3
J gene: TRBJ2-1
D gene: TRBD2
clone size: many

CDR3 DNA: TGTGCCAGCAGTGAGGAGGACAGGGTAGAGGAAAAACTGTTTTTT
CDR3 protein: CASSEEDRVEEKLFF
V gene: TRBV6-1
J gene: TRBJ1-4
D gene: TRBD1
clone size: .

CDR3 DNA: TGTGCCATCAGTGAGTCAGGACAGGGGGAGCTGTTTTTT
CDR3 protein: CAISESGQGELFF
V gene: TRBV10-3
J gene: TRBJ2-2
D gene: .
clone size: many

CDR3 DNA: TGTGCCAGCAGCACCCAGAAGGGGGGAAACACTGAAGCTTTCTTT
CDR3 protein: CASSTQKGGNTEAFF
V gene: TRBV7-8
J gene: TRBJ1-1
D gene: .
clone size: few

CDR3 DNA: TGTGCCAGCAGCCAAGTTCCGGGGCGGACTGAAGCTTTCTTT
CDR3 protein: CASSQVPGRTEAFF
V gene: TRBV3-1
J gene: TRBJ1-1
D gene: .
clone size: many

CDR3 DNA: TGTGCCAGCAGCACAGACTTCTCCTCCTCCTACGAGCAGTACTTC
CDR3 protein: CASSTDFSSSYEQYF
V gene: TRBV7-2
J gene: TRBJ2-7
D gene: .
clone size: once

CDR3 DNA: TGCGCCAGCAGCTTCCGTCTGGAATCCACAGATACGCAGTATTTT
CDR3 protein: CASSFRLESTDTQYF
V gene: TRBV5-1
J gene: TRBJ2-3
D gene: .
clone size: many

CDR3 DNA: TGTGCCAGCAGTGAAGAGGCACACCAGGCATTTTTTCAGTACTTC
CDR3 protein: CASSEEAHQAFFQYF
V gene: TRBV6-1
J gene: TRBJ2-4
D gene: .
clone size: many

CDR3 DNA: TGTGCCAGCAGTTTGGGGGGAGAACGTTCACCCCTCCACTTT
CDR3 protein: CASSLGGERSPLHF
V gene: TRBV12-3/TRBV12-4
J gene: TRBJ1-6
D gene: .
clone size: few

CDR3 DNA: TGTGCCAGCGGCCAAGGGGACGGTAGCACAGATACGCAGTATTTT
CDR3 protein: CASGQGDGSTDTQYF
V gene: TRBV3-1
J gene: TRBJ2-3
D gene: .
clone size: .

CDR3 DNA: TGTGCCACCAGCGCTCGGAAAGGGAGTCTGGGCTACACCTTC
CDR3 protein: CATSARKGSLGYTF
V gene: TRBV15
J gene: TRBJ1-2
D gene: .
clone size: many

CDR3 DNA: TGTGCCAGCAGCTTATCGACGGATCAGCCCCAGCATTTT
CDR3 protein: CASSLSTDQPQHF
V gene: TRBV7-2
J gene: TRBJ1-5
D gene: .
clone size: many

CDR3 DNA: TGCAGTGCCACCGGGACAGCGAGAGAAAAACTGTTTTTT
CDR3 protein: CSATGTAREKLFF
V gene: TRBV20-1
J gene: TRBJ1-4
D gene: TRBD1
clone size: .

CDR3 DNA: TGTGCTAGCCTGGGGCTAGCGGGGGCGAGCGACACAGATACGCAGTATTTT
CDR3 protein: CASLGLAGASDTDTQYF
V gene: TRBV2
J gene: TRBJ2-3
D gene: TRBD2
clone size: once

CDR3 DNA: TGTGCCAGCAGTTACTCGGTCCGGGGTAAAATGTTGGATGAGCAGTACTTC
CDR3 protein: CASSYSVRGKMLDEQYF
V gene: TRBV6-2/TRBV6-3
J gene: TRBJ2-5
D gene: .
clone size: few

CDR3 DNA: TGTGCCAGCAGCTTAGACCGTCACGAGCAGTACTTC
CDR3 protein: CASSLDRHEQYF
V gene: TRBV7-6
J gene: TRBJ2-7
D gene: .
clone size: many

CDR3 DNA: TGTGCCAGCAGTTTACCGCCGCAGTCGGTCGGTGGCCACACCTTC
CDR3 protein: CASSLPPQSVGGHTF
V gene: TRBV28
J gene: TRBJ1-2
D gene: .
clone size: .

CDR3 DNA: TGTGCCAGCAAGTCAAGTCCATTCTATGGCTACACCTTC
CDR3 protein: CASKSSPFYGYTF
V gene: TRBV6-6
J gene: TRBJ1-2
D gene: .
clone size: many

CDR3 DNA: TGTGCCAGCAGCCAAGGCCGACTAGCGGGGGGTCCCCTCCCCCAAGAGACCCAGTACTTC
CDR3 protein: CASSQGRLAGGPLPQETQYF
V gene: TRBV3-1
J gene: TRBJ2-5
D gene: TRBD2
clone size: .

CDR3 DNA: TGTGCCTGGAGTGTACCGGGGTATCGCGGGGAGCTGTTTTTT
CDR3 protein: CAWSVPGYRGELFF
V gene: TRBV30
J gene: TRBJ2-2
D gene: .
clone size: many

CDR3 DNA: TGTGCCAGCAGCTCCACAGGCCTTGCTAACTATGGCTACACCTTC
CDR3 protein: CASSSTGLANYGYTF
V gene: TRBV7-2
J gene: TRBJ1-2
D gene: .
clone size: many

CDR3 DNA: TGCAGCGTTGAAGTCCGGGACAGGGGAACCTACGAGCAGTACTTC
CDR3 protein: CSVEVRDRGTYEQYF
V gene: TRBV29-1
J gene: TRBJ2-7
D gene: TRBD1
clone size: few

CDR3 DNA: TGTGCCAGCAATCTAGGGACAGGCCATGGCTACACCTTC
CDR3 protein: CASNLGTGHGYTF
V gene: TRBV12-3/TRBV12-4
J gene: TRBJ1-2
D gene: TRBD1
clone size: many

CDR3 DNA: TGTGCCAGCAGTGGGACAGGGGTAACCGGGGAGCTGTTTTTT
CDR3 protein: CASSGTGVTGELFF
V gene: TRBV2
J gene: TRBJ2-2
D gene: TRBD1
clone size: once

CDR3 DNA: TGCAGTGGAGAATGGGGGATTTGGGACAAAAACATTCAGTACTTC
CDR3 protein: CSGEWGIWDKNIQYF
V gene: TRBV20-1
J gene: TRBJ2-4
D gene: .
clone size: .

CDR3 DNA: TGTGCCAGCAGTAGGAGGACAGGGAATGGCTACACCTTC
CDR3 protein: CASSRRTGNGYTF
V gene: TRBV12-3/TRBV12-4
J gene: TRBJ1-2
D gene: TRBD1
clone size: many

CDR3 DNA: TGCGCCAGCAGCTCGGAGCGGGGGCAGTTCTTC
CDR3 protein: CASSSERGQFF
V gene: TRBV5-1
J gene: TRBJ2-1
D gene: TRBD2
clone size: many

CDR3 DNA: TGTGCCAGCAGCCCACCGGGACAGCTCCCTATCGAGCAGTACTTC
CDR3 protein: CASSPPGQLPIEQYF
V gene: TRBV3-1
J gene: TRBJ2-7
D gene: TRBD1
clone size: many

CDR3 DNA: TGTGCCAGTGGGCGGGGGGGTTACAATGAGCAGTTCTTC
CDR3 protein: CASGRGGYNEQFF
V gene: TRBV7-8
J gene: TRBJ2-1
D gene: TRBD2
clone size: few

CDR3 DNA: TGTGCCAGCAGCCCCCCCGGCAGCCCAGAGACCCAGTACTTC
CDR3 protein: CASSPPGSPETQYF
V gene: TRBV9
J gene: TRBJ2-5
D gene: .
clone size: .

CDR3 DNA: TGCGCCAGCAGCTTGGGGGGACAGGTGGGCTCCTACGAGCAGTACTTC
CDR3 protein: CASSLGGQVGSYEQYF
V gene: TRBV5-1
J gene: TRBJ2-7
D gene: TRBD1
clone size: .

CDR3 DNA: TGTGCCAGCAGGCCACAGGGTCAGCCTGAAGCTTTCTTT
CDR3 protein: CASRPQGQPEAFF
V gene: TRBV6-5
J gene: TRBJ1-1
D gene: .
clone size: .

CDR3 DNA: TGTGCCAGCAGCTTAGCAGGAGAGAACACTGAAGCTTTCTTT
CDR3 protein: CASSLAGENTEAFF
V gene: TRBV7-8
J gene: TRBJ1-1
D gene: .
clone size: many

CDR3 DNA: TGTGCCAGCAGCTTAGATGGATCAAACTATGGCTACACCTTC
CDR3 protein: CASSLDGSNYGYTF
V gene: TRBV5-1
J gene: TRBJ1-2
D gene: .
clone size: many

CDR3 DNA: TGCAGTGCTAGAGGGAACAGTAAGAATCAGCCCCAGCATTTT
CDR3 protein: CSARGNSKNQPQHF
V gene: TRBV20-1
J gene: TRBJ1-5
D gene: .
clone size: many

CDR3 DNA: TGTGCCAGCAGTTCGGCCGGGACAGGGACAGGTACGCAGTATTTT
CDR3 protein: CASSSAGTGTGTQYF
V gene: TRBV28
J gene: TRBJ2-3
D gene: TRBD1
clone size: .

CDR3 DNA: TGTGCCAGCAGTTTAGACGCAGGCTCCTACAATGAGCAGTTCTTC
CDR3 protein: CASSLDAGSYNEQFF
V gene: TRBV12-3/TRBV12-4
J gene: TRBJ2-1
D gene: .
clone size: many

CDR3 DNA: TGTGCCAGCAGTTTAGGAGGGGTGCTCAATGAGCAGTTCTTC
CDR3 protein: CASSLGGVLNEQFF
V gene: TRBV28
J gene: TRBJ2-1
D gene: .
clone size: many

CDR3 DNA: TGTGCCAGCAGCTGGGCGGGGGGAACTAATGAAAAACTGTTTTTT
CDR3 protein: CASSWAGGTNEKLFF
V gene: TRBV7-2
J gene: TRBJ1-4
D gene: .
clone size: once

CDR3 DNA: TGCGCCAGCAGCTTGGATGGACAGGGGCACTACAATGAGCAGTTCTTC
CDR3 protein: CASSLDGQGHYNEQFF
V gene: TRBV5-1
J gene: TRBJ2-1
D gene: TRBD1
clone size: .

CDR3 DNA: TGCAGTGCCCATAACTGGGACACGGGGGGGCACGAGCAGTACTTC
CDR3 protein: CSAHNWDTGGHEQYF
V gene: TRBV20-1
J gene: TRBJ2-7
D gene: TRBD2
clone size: .

CDR3 DNA: TGTGCCAGCGGCAGGGGGTCATGGGAGCAGTACTTC
CDR3 protein: CASGRGSWEQYF
V gene: TRBV13
J gene: TRBJ2-5
D gene: TRBD1
clone size: few

CDR3 DNA: TGCAGTGCCGAGGCAGGGGTCACCTCCTACGAGCAGTACTTC
CDR3 protein: CSAEAGVTSYEQYF
V gene: TRBV20-1
J gene: TRBJ2-7
D gene: .
clone size: .

CDR3 DNA: TGCAGCGCCGGGGGGGTCGGTCAGCCCCAGCATTTT
CDR3 protein: CSAGGVGQPQHF
V gene: TRBV29-1
J gene: TRBJ1-5
D gene: .
clone size: .

CDR3 DNA: TGTGCCAGCAGAGAGTCCGGGACAGGGAACGACGAGCAGTACTTC
CDR3 protein: CASRESGTGNDEQYF
V gene: TRBV7-9
J gene: TRBJ2-7
D gene: TRBD1
clone size: many

CDR3 DNA: TGTGCCAGCAGCCCTGCACAGGGTGGCGGTGGGGCCAACGTCCTGACTTTC
CDR3 protein: CASSPAQGGGGANVLTF
V gene: TRBV6-6
J gene: TRBJ2-6
D gene: .
clone size: many

CDR3 DNA: TGTGCCAGCAGCATTCAGGGGGCGCGCACAGATACGCAGTATTTT
CDR3 protein: CASSIQGARTDTQYF
V gene: TRBV7-3
J gene: TRBJ2-3
D gene: TRBD1
clone size: many

CDR3 DNA: TGTGCCAGCAAGGGACTAGCGGGGGACAATGAGCAGTTCTTC
CDR3 protein: CASKGLAGDNEQFF
V gene: TRBV6-1
J gene: TRBJ2-1
D gene: TRBD2
clone size: many